The clone carrying this T cell receptor beta chain was seen a single time. Germline lookup yields CDR1 MDHEN and CDR2 SYDVKM. Trimming at V came to 4 bases and at J to 2 bases, leaving 3 bases not matched to a gene. The CDR3 is made up of 14 amino acids. The data belong to a study of CD8 T cells in Susac syndrome. cDNA came from about 0.46 to 1 ug RNA primed by random hexamers. Via MiXCR, TCRdb re-called the immunoSEQ multiplex PCR reads, giving one row per CDR3 protein. Of about 300,000 distinct CDR3 sequences listed, 65% to 90% are singletons. This receptor was identified in a human donor with multiple sclerosis. The sequenced sample was CD8+ T cells from PBMCs. V and J are TRBV28 and TRBJ2-7, with 9 bases fitting TRBD1. This CDR3 is CASSSNRGPYEQYF. CDR3 nucleotide sequence: TGTGCCAGCAGTTCTAACAGGGGGCCCTACGAGCAGTACTTC.